The 30 T cell receptor beta chains presented below share a single source sample, sequenced in a study of shared clonotypes between healthy human individuals. The naive CD8 subset, CD45RO-negative cells positively selected for CCR7, excluded terminally differentiated effector memory CD45RA+ cells. Measured with immunoSEQ multiplex PCR; TCRdb has only the in-frame clones, and not every one. The sample shows hundreds of thousands of clones, about 92% of them seen only once. The specimen was naive CD8+ T cells sorted from blood. The source is a man aged 30 to 39 in good health.

This chain links TRBV7-2 with TRBJ2-1; TRBD2 matches 13 bases. The CDR3 consists of 15 residues. V shed 3 bases and J 8 bases; nucleotides not matched to a gene: 4. In germline, CDR1 is SGHTA, CDR2 FQGNSA. The CDR3 DNA follows: TGTGCCAGCAGCTTCGGACTAGCGGGAGTAGATGAGCAGTTCTTC. Translation gives CASSFGLAGVDEQFF.

The gene calls are TRBV30 and TRBJ2-7; 9 nucleotides agree with TRBD2. CDR3 length equals 15 residues. Trimming at V came to 3 bases and at J to 3 bases, leaving 9 bases not matched to a gene. Germline values: CDR1 GTSNPN, CDR2 SVGIG (reference sequence). The CDR3 sequence: CAWSPMTSGIYEQYF. The CDR3 nucleotides read TGTGCCTGGAGCCCCATGACTAGCGGAATCTACGAGCAGTACTTC.

The chain combines TRBV6-5 with TRBJ1-2, with D perhaps TRBD1 (5 bases). Trimming took 6 bases from V and 8 from J, leaving 16 bases between them. In germline, CDR1 is MNHEY, CDR2 SVGAGI. The CDR3 loop spans 13 amino acids. CDR3 region: CASSGTVTGGYTF. The CDR3 DNA reads as TGTGCCAGCAGCGGGACGGTAACCGGAGGCTACACCTTC.

The rearrangement joins TRBV29-1 to TRBJ2-7; D is perhaps TRBD1 (7 bases). The germline V and J ends were trimmed by 6 bases and 2 bases, with 17 bases remaining between them. The CDR3 runs to 14 residues. The V gene's germline CDR1 is SQVTM and CDR2 ANQGSEA. CDR3 region: CSVGRQGTTYEQYF. Written as DNA, the CDR3 is TGCAGCGTCGGGAGACAGGGTACAACCTACGAGCAGTACTTC.

The rearrangement uses TRBV6-1 and TRBJ1-5; D is perhaps TRBD1 (5 bases). CDR1 and CDR2 from the germline V gene are MNHNS and SASEGT. The CDR3 runs 15 residues. Trimming stripped 5 bases from V and 6 bases from J, with 17 bases between. The CDR3 here is CASSPRTGGGQPQHF. The CDR3 DNA follows: TGTGCCAGCAGTCCACGTACAGGCGGGGGTCAGCCCCAGCATTTT.

J is TRBJ2-2 and V is TRBV4-2; D may be TRBD2 (6 bases). The germline gives CDR1 LGHNA, CDR2 YNFKEQ. This CDR3 region has 18 residues. Trimming cost V 2 bases and J 5 bases, with 21 bases left between them. CDR3 sequence (DNA): TGTGCCAGCAGCCAAACTTCCCAGGGAGCGGGCCTGACCGGGGAGCTGTTTTTT. Protein product: CASSQTSQGAGLTGELFF.

This chain connects TRBV6-6 to TRBJ2-7; the D gene is possibly TRBD2 (6 bases). The CDR3 length is 14 residues. V was cut by 8 bases and J by 0 bases, with 14 bases left in between. CDR1 and CDR2 (germline): MNHNY, SVGAGI (reference sequence). The CDR3 DNA reads TGTGCCAGCGGCGGGGCCTTAAGCTCCTACGAGCAGTACTTC. Residues: CASGGALSSYEQYF.

The chain couples TRBV15 to TRBJ2-1; D perhaps matches TRBD1 (6 bases). The length of the CDR3 is 14 residues. Germline loops: CDR1 LNHNV, CDR2 YYDKDF (reference sequence). V dropped 1 base and J dropped 4 bases, with 8 bases sitting between them. The CDR3 DNA reads as TGTGCCACCAGCAGAGGGACAGCTTACAATGAGCAGTTCTTC. This encodes CATSRGTAYNEQFF.

This chain connects TRBV30 to TRBJ1-5; D is undetermined. This CDR3 has 14 residues. Trimming shortened V by 0 bases and J by 4 bases, and 10 bases separated the two germline ends. Germline CDR1 is GTSNPN and CDR2 is SVGIG (reference sequence). The CDR3 reads CAWSVPHGNQPQHF. The CDR3 nucleotides are TGTGCCTGGAGTGTACCCCACGGGAATCAGCCCCAGCATTTT.

The gene calls are TRBV7-2 and TRBJ2-5, with TRBD1 matching over 10 bases. CDR1 and CDR2 from the germline V gene are SGHTA and FQGNSA. This CDR3 is built from 14 residues. V lost 5 bases to trimming and J lost 8 bases; unmatched junction nucleotides: 8. Written as DNA, the CDR3 is TGTGCCAGCAGCCCATCCAAGACAGGGGGCACCCAGTACTTC. Amino acid sequence: CASSPSKTGGTQYF. Variable domain in full (rest from reference TRBV7-2 and TRBJ2-5): GAGVSQSPSNKVTEKGKDVELRCDPISGHTALYWYRQSLGQGLEFLIYFQGNSAPDKSGLPSDRFSAERTGGSVSTLTIQRTQQEDSAVYLCASSPSKTGGTQYFGPGTRLLVL.

This clone was recorded only once. V gene TRBV29-1 combines with J gene TRBJ2-7; 7 bases match TRBD1. Germline assignment: CDR1 SQVTM and CDR2 ANQGSEA. V lost 6 bases, J lost 7 bases, and 15 bases stayed unmatched. The CDR3 runs 14 residues. CDR3: CSVGVRDSRLEQYF. The CDR3 coding sequence is TGCAGCGTAGGGGTTCGGGACAGTCGATTAGAGCAGTACTTC.

This rearrangement joins TRBV11-2 to TRBJ2-1; D gene uncertain. The CDR3 is made up of 13 amino acids. Germline V lookup: CDR1 SGHAT, CDR2 FQNNGV. Trimming cost V 2 bases and J 10 bases, with 12 bases left between them. This CDR3 reads CASSLLVFREQFF. DNA for the CDR3: TGTGCCAGCAGCTTATTAGTTTTTCGGGAGCAGTTCTTC.

The V and J genes are TRBV6-5 and TRBJ1-1; D is uncertain. The CDR3 length is 13 residues. Germline V lookup: CDR1 MNHEY, CDR2 SVGAGI. The germline V and J ends were trimmed by 6 bases and 3 bases, with 11 bases remaining between them. The CDR3 DNA is TGTGCCAGCAGCCCCCGGGCGGACACTGAAGCTTTCTTT. Amino acid sequence: CASSPRADTEAFF.

In nucleotides, the CDR3 is TGTGCCAGCAGTCCATTGGCTGGAAACACCGGGGAGCTGTTTTTT. Its translation: CASSPLAGNTGELFF. This rearrangement joins TRBV7-9 to TRBJ2-2; D gene ambiguous. V was trimmed by 6 bases and J by 2 bases, leaving 13 bases between them. Germline lookup yields CDR1 SEHNR and CDR2 FQNEAQ (reference sequence). The CDR3 extends over 15 amino acids.

The rearrangement links TRBV7-9 to TRBJ2-5; TRBD1 matches 8 bases. Germline V gene lookup returns CDR1 SEHNR and CDR2 FQNEAQ (reference sequence). Losses at the gene ends were 8 bases for V and 5 bases for J; bases not matched to a gene: 13. This CDR3 has 15 amino acids. Written as DNA, the CDR3 is TGTGCCAGCGGCGCTACAGGGGGATTTGGGGAGACCCAGTACTTC. Protein sequence: CASGATGGFGETQYF.

This chain connects TRBV5-4 to TRBJ2-4; 8 bases are shared with TRBD2. The germline gives CDR1 SGHNT, CDR2 YYREEE (reference sequence). The CDR3 extends over 17 amino acids. V shed 1 base and J 2 bases; nucleotides not matched to a gene: 8. For the CDR3, the DNA is TGTGCCAGCAGCTTGCCCCGGGAGCGGGAGTCCAAAAACATTCAGTACTTC. Translation: CASSLPRERESKNIQYF.

The CDR3 loop is CSERGGGETQYF. CDR3 bases: TGCAGCGAGAGAGGCGGCGGGGAGACCCAGTACTTC. This rearrangement joins TRBV29-1 to TRBJ2-5, with D tentatively TRBD2 (5 bases). The CDR3 consists of 12 residues. The ends were cut back, 7 bases at V and 5 bases at J, with 14 bases in the middle. The germline gives CDR1 SQVTM, CDR2 ANQGSEA.

The table lists this clone with a count of one. The chain employs TRBV7-9 and TRBJ2-7, with D unclear. The germline V gene has CDR1 SEHNR and CDR2 FQNEAQ (reference sequence). The germline V and J ends were trimmed by 1 base and 5 bases, with 9 bases remaining between them. The CDR3 contains 13 residues. The CDR3 sequence: CASSLGNRDEQYF. The CDR3 nucleotides read TGTGCCAGCAGCTTAGGCAACCGGGACGAGCAGTACTTC.

This chain connects TRBV7-9 to TRBJ2-7; tentatively, D is TRBD1 (6 bases). V lost 5 bases and J 0 bases, leaving 14 bases between the germline ends. CDR3 length: 15 amino acids. The germline CDR1 and CDR2 sequences are SEHNR and FQNEAQ (reference sequence). The CDR3: CASSPSTGFSYEQYF. The CDR3 DNA reads TGTGCCAGCAGCCCCTCGACAGGTTTCTCCTACGAGCAGTACTTC.

CDR3 protein: CASSQAPSYEQYF. CDR3 nucleotide sequence: TGTGCCAGCAGCCAAGCCCCCTCTTACGAGCAGTACTTC. The chain carries TRBV14 and TRBJ2-7; D is ambiguous. The CDR3 has 13 residues. Germline-derived CDR1 and CDR2 are SGHDN and FVKESK. Trimming left V 1 base short and J 4 bases short, with 8 bases between.

This clone turned up a few times. The chain links TRBV7-9 to TRBJ2-5; D is ambiguous. CDR1 is SEHNR and CDR2 is FQNEAQ in the germline V gene (reference sequence). Trimming cost V 5 bases and J 5 bases, with 15 bases left between them. The CDR3 extends over 14 amino acids. For the CDR3, the DNA is TGTGCCAGCAGCCCCAGCACGGTGATGGAGACCCAGTACTTC. Protein product: CASSPSTVMETQYF.

The chain links TRBV7-9 to TRBJ2-1, with a tentative D call TRBD2 (5 bases). V was trimmed by 5 bases and J by 5 bases, leaving 19 bases between them. In germline, CDR1 is SEHNR, CDR2 FQNEAQ (reference sequence). The CDR3 extends over 16 amino acids. In nucleotides, the CDR3 is TGTGCCAGCAGCCTAGAGGCGATGTCGCGGGACAATGAGCAGTTCTTC. This translates into CASSLEAMSRDNEQFF.

The chain has TRBV7-9 and TRBJ1-2; perhaps TRBD1 as D (6 bases). V gave up 3 bases and J gave up 4 bases, with 15 bases separating them. Germline V gene sequence: CDR1 SEHNR, CDR2 FQNEAQ (reference sequence). This CDR3 has 15 residues. DNA of the CDR3: TGTGCCAGCAGCTTTGAGACAGGACCATCCTATGGCTACACCTTC. Protein: CASSFETGPSYGYTF.

This chain joins TRBV9 and TRBJ2-3, with 9 bases aligning to TRBD1. J was trimmed by 4 bases and V by 5 bases; bases with no gene match: 5. Germline V lookup: CDR1 SGDLS, CDR2 YYNGEE. The CDR3 covers 14 residues. The CDR3, as DNA: TGTGCCAGCAGTCGGACAGGGGCTCCAGATACGCAGTATTTT. This codes for CASSRTGAPDTQYF.

The chain couples TRBV7-9 to TRBJ2-1; D is possibly TRBD1 (5 bases). This CDR3 contains 18 residues. V was trimmed by 1 base and J by 1 base, leaving 17 bases between them. Germline assignment: CDR1 SEHNR and CDR2 FQNEAQ (reference sequence). CDR3 sequence: CASSLGASWGPSYNEQFF. CDR3 sequence (DNA): TGTGCCAGCAGCTTAGGGGCATCTTGGGGCCCGTCCTACAATGAGCAGTTCTTC.

The chain uses TRBV6-6 and TRBJ2-3; a weak D match, TRBD2 (6 bases). The germline V gene encodes CDR1 MNHNY and CDR2 SVGAGI (reference sequence). This CDR3 has 14 residues. Trimming took 6 bases from V and 0 from J, leaving 10 bases between them. DNA of the CDR3: TGTGCCAGCAGGTGGGAGGAAAGCACAGATACGCAGTATTTT. It is translated as CASRWEESTDTQYF.

The table lists this clone with a count of one. This chain joins TRBV10-1 and TRBJ2-1, with a possible D match to TRBD1 (5 bases). The CDR3 has 15 amino acids. Germline-derived CDR1 and CDR2 are WNHNN and SYGVQD (reference sequence). Trimming took off 2 bases at V and 4 bases at J, with 12 bases between the two ends. CDR3 in amino acids: CASSEGRARYNEQFF. For the CDR3, the DNA is TGCGCCAGCAGTGAGGGCAGGGCTCGATACAATGAGCAGTTCTTC.

This chain joins TRBV6-5 and TRBJ2-7; D is undetermined. Germline CDR1 is MNHEY and CDR2 is SVGAGI. The CDR3 totals 13 residues. Trimming removed 6 bases at V and 6 bases at J, with 15 bases between. In DNA form, the CDR3 reads TGTGCCAGCAGCTATGCTCCTAGTGCCGAGCAGTACTTC. Its protein product is CASSYAPSAEQYF.

The genes are TRBV5-6 and TRBJ2-1; D gene ambiguous. The length of the CDR3 is 16 residues. V was clipped by 0 bases and J by 7 bases, with 17 bases between them. Germline V lookup: CDR1 SGHDT, CDR2 YYEEEE. The CDR3: CASSLVRGYTSNEQFF. DNA for the CDR3: TGTGCCAGCAGCTTGGTTCGCGGCTATACCTCTAATGAGCAGTTCTTC.

The V and J genes are TRBV11-2 and TRBJ2-5, with 10 bases fitting TRBD2. Germline trimming cut 6 bases from V and 1 base from J; bases unmatched to any gene: 2. In germline, CDR1 is SGHAT, CDR2 FQNNGV. There are 14 residues in the CDR3. CDR3 residues: CASSSGRFQETQYF. The DNA of the CDR3 is TGTGCCAGCAGTAGCGGGAGGTTCCAAGAGACCCAGTACTTC. Looking up the rest from reference TRBV11-2 and TRBJ2-5 gives the full variable domain: EAGVAQSPRYKIIEKRQSVAFWCNPISGHATLYWYQQILGQGPKLLIQFQNNGVVDDSQLPKDRFSAERLKGVDSTLKIQPAKLEDSAVYLCASSSGRFQETQYFGPGTRLLVL.